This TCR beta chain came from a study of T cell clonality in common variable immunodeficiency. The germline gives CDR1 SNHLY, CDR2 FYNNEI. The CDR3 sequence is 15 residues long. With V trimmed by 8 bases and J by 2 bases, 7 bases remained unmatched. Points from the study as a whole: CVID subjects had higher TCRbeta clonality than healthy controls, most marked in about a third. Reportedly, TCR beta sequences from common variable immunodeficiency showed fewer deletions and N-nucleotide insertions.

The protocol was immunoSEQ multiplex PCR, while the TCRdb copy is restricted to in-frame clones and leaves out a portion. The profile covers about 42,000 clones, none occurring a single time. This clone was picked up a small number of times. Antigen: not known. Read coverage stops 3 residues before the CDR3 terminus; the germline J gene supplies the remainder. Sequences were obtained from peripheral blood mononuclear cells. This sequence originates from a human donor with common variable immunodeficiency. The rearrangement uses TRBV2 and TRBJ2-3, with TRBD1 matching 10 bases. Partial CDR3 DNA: TGTGCCAGCGGACGGGACAGGGGATTCACAGATACG. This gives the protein CASGRDRGFTDT. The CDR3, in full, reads CASGRDRGFTDTQYF.